The next 26 T cell receptor beta chains were all read from a single sample in a study of blood T cell repertoires in COVID-19. The protocol was immunoSEQ multiplex PCR, while the TCRdb copy is restricted to in-frame clones and leaves out a portion. The sample holds approximately 100,000 clones, approximately 89% seen once. Input material: peripheral blood. The receptors originated from a woman older than 75 in a cohort sampled during active COVID-19.

The chain uses TRBV10-3 and TRBJ2-3, with 11 bases matching TRBD2. V lost 0 bases, J lost 2 bases, and 4 bases stayed unmatched. The germline V gene has CDR1 ENHRY and CDR2 SYGVKD. This CDR3 region has 17 residues. For the CDR3, the DNA is TGTGCCATCAGTGAGTCGATAGCGGGGGGGTTCACAGATACGCAGTATTTT. This encodes CAISESIAGGFTDTQYF.

The chain employs TRBV28 and TRBJ1-1, with 9 bases matching TRBD1. Germline CDR1 and CDR2: MDHEN and SYDVKM. This CDR3 is built from 17 residues. J was trimmed by 2 bases and V by 1 base; bases with no gene match: 8. The CDR3 spells CASSLSRGTGSNTEAFF. CDR3 in DNA: TGTGCCAGCAGTTTATCTAGAGGGACAGGGTCCAACACTGAAGCTTTCTTT.

The chain is built from TRBV7-9 and TRBJ1-4; 9 bases are shared with TRBD1. Germline CDR1 is SEHNR and CDR2 is FQNEAQ (reference sequence). V shed 6 bases and J 3 bases; nucleotides not matched to a gene: 5. The CDR3 length is 15 residues. This chain's CDR3 is CASRPTGGPNEKLFF. CDR3 bases: TGTGCCAGCAGGCCAACAGGGGGCCCTAATGAAAAACTGTTTTTT.

The DNA for the CDR3 is TGTGCCAGCACCCTGACAGGCGCCATTAATGAAAAACTGTTTTTT. It translates to CASTLTGAINEKLFF. This rearrangement joins TRBV2 to TRBJ1-4, with D possibly matching TRBD1 (6 bases). The V end was cut by 7 bases, the J end by 4 bases, with 16 bases between. Germline values: CDR1 SNHLY, CDR2 FYNNEI. The CDR3 has 15 amino acids.

This rearrangement joins TRBV5-1 to TRBJ1-4; 8 bases map to TRBD1. The CDR3 runs to 14 residues. After removal of 1 base from V and 7 bases from J, the junction contained 3 bases not matched to a gene. Germline CDR1 reads SGHRS; CDR2 reads YFSETQ. The CDR3 spells CASSLQGAGEKLFF. Here the CDR3 DNA reads TGCGCCAGCAGCTTGCAGGGGGCGGGTGAAAAACTGTTTTTT.

This chain connects TRBV19 to TRBJ2-7; D is possibly TRBD1 (7 bases). Per germline, CDR1 LNHDA and CDR2 SQIVND (reference sequence). The V end lost 5 bases, the J end lost 3 bases, and 17 bases lay between the germline ends. This CDR3 is 15 amino acids long. The chain's CDR3 is CASSSRQGLRYEQYF. DNA for the CDR3: TGTGCCAGTAGTTCACGACAGGGACTTCGCTACGAGCAGTACTTC.

The gene calls are TRBV5-8 and TRBJ2-1; D unresolved. Germline CDR1 and CDR2: SGHTS and YDEGEE. The CDR3 sequence is 15 residues long. V shed 1 base and J shed 7 bases, with 15 bases lying between them. The CDR3 coding sequence is TGTGCCAGCAGCTTGCTGTCTGGCCAGGTGAATGAGCAGTTCTTC. It translates to CASSLLSGQVNEQFF. The full variable domain, completed using reference TRBV5-8 and TRBJ2-1, is EAGVTQSPTHLIKTRGQQATLRCSPISGHTSVYWYQQALGLGLQFLLWYDEGEERNRGNFPPRFSGRQFPNYSSELNVNALELEDSALYLCASSLLSGQVNEQFFGPGTRLTVL.

This clone was recorded once. The chain combines TRBV14 with TRBJ2-7, with no clear D. V shed 0 bases and J shed 5 bases, with 17 bases lying between them. The CDR3 is made up of 16 amino acids. Germline assignment: CDR1 SGHDN and CDR2 FVKESK. The CDR3 loop is CASSQDGRLQVDEQYF. Written as DNA, the CDR3 is TGTGCCAGCAGCCAAGACGGCCGTCTCCAGGTAGACGAGCAGTACTTC.

The rearrangement uses TRBV19 and TRBJ2-7; possibly TRBD2 for D (7 bases). V shed 9 bases and J shed 3 bases, with 12 bases lying between them. Per the germline V gene, CDR1 is LNHDA and CDR2 is SQIVND (reference sequence). This CDR3 region has 12 residues. CDR3 region: CASRGGGYEQYF. The CDR3 DNA follows: TGTGCCAGCAGGGGAGGGGGCTACGAGCAGTACTTC.

The chain links TRBV6-6 to TRBJ2-1, with a weak D call TRBD2 (6 bases). Between the trimmed V and J ends, which lost 5 bases and 7 bases, there was a span of 18 bases. The CDR3 totals 15 residues. The V gene's germline CDR1 is MNHNY and CDR2 SVGAGI (reference sequence). The CDR3 loop reads CASSPFEGAGNEQFF. CDR3 DNA sequence: TGTGCCAGCAGTCCCTTTGAGGGAGCGGGTAATGAGCAGTTCTTC.

The chain carries TRBV7-2 and TRBJ2-1, with 11 bases lining up with TRBD2. The germline gives CDR1 SGHTA, CDR2 FQGNSA. V lost 4 bases to trimming and J lost 8 bases; unmatched junction nucleotides: 7. The CDR3 covers 15 residues. CDR3 in amino acids: CASSSTSGRGDEQFF. The CDR3 nucleotides are TGTGCCAGCAGCTCCACTAGCGGGAGAGGGGATGAGCAGTTCTTC. The full variable domain, with the rest looked up from reference TRBV7-2 and TRBJ2-1, is GAGVSQSPSNKVTEKGKDVELRCDPISGHTALYWYRQSLGQGLEFLIYFQGNSAPDKSGLPSDRFSAERTGGSVSTLTIQRTQQEDSAVYLCASSSTSGRGDEQFFGPGTRLTVL.

J is TRBJ2-1 and V is TRBV12-5; 15 bases are shared with TRBD2. This CDR3 is built from 18 residues. Trimming at V came to 6 bases and at J to 2 bases, leaving 8 bases not matched to a gene. CDR1 and CDR2 from the germline V gene are LGHNT and FRNRAP. CDR3: CASGPHGLAGGPYNEQFF. Here the CDR3 DNA reads TGTGCTAGTGGACCACACGGACTAGCGGGGGGGCCCTACAATGAGCAGTTCTTC.

The chain links TRBV18 to TRBJ2-7; the D gene is possibly TRBD1 (6 bases). The CDR3 loop spans 14 amino acids. CDR1 KGHSH and CDR2 LQKENI come from the germline V gene. V dropped 0 bases and J dropped 3 bases, with 9 bases sitting between them. The CDR3 region has the DNA TGTGCCAGCTCACCACCGGGACACCACTACGAGCAGTACTTC. Residues: CASSPPGHHYEQYF.

The gene calls are TRBV24-1 and TRBJ1-5, with a possible D match to TRBD1 (6 bases). Trimming took 3 bases from V and 6 from J, leaving 8 bases between them. Germline V gene sequence: CDR1 KGHDR, CDR2 SFDVKD. The CDR3 is 13 amino acids. CDR3 in DNA: TGTGCCACCAGTGATAACAGGGTTCAGCCCCAGCATTTT. Amino acids: CATSDNRVQPQHF.

The chain is built from TRBV28 and TRBJ2-3, with D possibly matching TRBD2 (6 bases). The CDR3 length is 15 residues. The germline gives CDR1 MDHEN, CDR2 SYDVKM. V shed 6 bases and J shed 0 bases, with 13 bases lying between them. The CDR3 sequence is CASRVIAESTDTQYF. CDR3 sequence (DNA): TGTGCCAGCAGAGTTATAGCGGAGAGCACAGATACGCAGTATTTT.

A single count supports this clone. The germline gene is not matched at one end of the junction; a read error may be the cause. As DNA, the CDR3 is TGTGCCTGCAGTTTGGGCAGGGGGAATGGCTACACCTTC. Translation: CACSLGRGNGYTF. V usage is TRBV27 and J usage is TRBJ1-2; 7 positions agree with TRBD1. The CDR3 totals 13 residues. Looked up from germline, CDR1 is MNHEY and CDR2 is SMNVEV (reference sequence).

The V and J genes are TRBV9 and TRBJ2-1; 7 nucleotides agree with TRBD2. Germline V gene sequence: CDR1 SGDLS, CDR2 YYNGEE. V was clipped by 3 bases and J by 6 bases; unmatched bases: 6. The CDR3 is 14 amino acids. The CDR3 DNA sequence: TGTGCCAGCAGCGCGCAAGCGGGGTTCAATGAGCAGTTCTTC. This gives the protein CASSAQAGFNEQFF.

For this clone: The sample has other DNA sequences that encode this CDR3 too. The rearrangement uses TRBV7-6 and TRBJ2-7; 8 positions agree with TRBD2. Per the germline V gene, CDR1 is SGHVS and CDR2 is FNYEAQ. The ends lost 2 bases at V and 4 bases at J; junction bases unmatched: 13. The CDR3 contains 17 residues. The CDR3 protein is CASSLSSTGGAGYEQYF. CDR3 bases: TGTGCCAGCAGCTTAAGCTCCACCGGGGGGGCGGGGTACGAGCAGTACTTC.

A remark on this clone: Its ends do not fully match the called genes, so a read error is possible. In the same sample, other DNA sequences code for this CDR3. This chain uses TRBV19 with TRBJ2-7; the match to TRBD1 covers 8 bases. Per the germline V gene, CDR1 is LNHDA and CDR2 is SQIVND (reference sequence). There are 16 residues in the CDR3. CDR3 nucleotide sequence: TGTGCCAGTAGTATAGATAGACAGGGGAAAATCAACGAGCAGTATTTC. Translated: CASSIDRQGKINEQYF. Drawing the rest from reference TRBV19 and TRBJ2-7, the complete variable domain is DGGITQSPKYLFRKEGQNVTLSCEQNLNHDAMYWYRQDPGQGLRLIYYSQIVNDFQKGDIAEGYSVSREKKESFPLTVTSAQKNPTAFYLCASSIDRQGKINEQYFGPGTRLTVT.

The chain employs TRBV11-1 and TRBJ2-1, with a tentative D call TRBD2 (6 bases). Germline V gives CDR1 SGHAT, CDR2 FQDESV (reference sequence). Between the trimmed V and J ends, which lost 0 bases and 5 bases, there was a span of 11 bases. This CDR3 region has 15 residues. CDR3: CASSLAPGLNNEQFF. The DNA for the CDR3 is TGTGCCAGCAGCTTAGCCCCGGGACTCAACAATGAGCAGTTCTTC.

J is TRBJ2-1 and V is TRBV15, with 12 bases aligning to TRBD2. With 5 bases clipped from V and 6 bases from J, the junction kept 5 bases outside the gene matches. Germline CDR1 reads LNHNV; CDR2 reads YYDKDF (reference sequence). The CDR3 contains 15 residues. The CDR3 is CATSARLAGVNEQFF. The CDR3 DNA reads as TGTGCCACCAGCGCGCGACTAGCGGGGGTCAATGAGCAGTTCTTC.

In nucleotides, the CDR3 is TGTGCCAGCAGTTACCGGCAGCGGACAGATACGCAGTATTTT. Its translation is CASSYRQRTDTQYF. This chain uses TRBV6-6 with TRBJ2-3; D possibly corresponds to TRBD2 (5 bases). Trimming left V 2 bases short and J 3 bases short, with 9 bases between. There are 14 residues in the CDR3. Per the germline V gene, CDR1 is MNHNY and CDR2 is SVGAGI (reference sequence).

This clone was recorded only once. The chain is built from TRBV12-3 or TRBV12-4 and TRBJ1-1; D gene ambiguous. Between the trimmed V and J ends, which lost 7 bases and 1 base, there was a span of 10 bases. CDR3 length equals 13 residues. The CDR3 reads CASTHPGNTEAFF. DNA for the CDR3: TGTGCCAGCACCCACCCCGGGAACACTGAAGCTTTCTTT.

CDR3 nucleotides: TGTGCCGGGGGGGGGTACTATGGCTACACCTTC. Translated, it gives CAGGGYYGYTF. The chain is built from TRBV28 and TRBJ1-2, with D perhaps TRBD1 (5 bases). This CDR3 comprises 11 residues. Trimming took off 11 bases at V and 3 bases at J, with 10 bases between the two ends. Germline V gene sequence: CDR1 MDHEN, CDR2 SYDVKM.

The V call is TRBV3-1 (or the pseudogene TRBV3-2), the J call TRBJ2-5, with D possibly being TRBD2 (6 bases). V lost 3 bases, J lost 5 bases, and 10 bases lay in between. The CDR3 contains 13 residues. Germline values: CDR1 LGHDT, CDR2 YNNKEL (reference sequence). Written as DNA, the CDR3 is TGTGCCAGCAGCCAGAGTAGCGGTGAGACCCAGTACTTC. Its protein is CASSQSSGETQYF.

This chain joins TRBV27 and TRBJ2-3; 12 bases line up with TRBD2. Germline assignment: CDR1 MNHEY and CDR2 SMNVEV (reference sequence). This CDR3 is built from 17 residues. V dropped 1 base and J dropped 3; count of bases not matched to a gene: 5. DNA for the CDR3: TGTGCCAGCAGTTTATGGCTAGCGGGGGGGAAGACAGATACGCAGTATTTT. Its protein product is CASSLWLAGGKTDTQYF.